Following are 22 T cell receptor beta chains from one sample sequenced in a study of shared clonotypes between healthy human individuals. The data were produced by immunoSEQ multiplex PCR, yet TCRdb's version contains in-frame clones alone and is incomplete. The repertoire holds fewer than 1.6 million clones, with about 98.5% as singletons. Sequenced input: naive CD4+ T cells sorted from blood. The subset is: CD45RA+ positively selected. These receptors were obtained from a man younger than 45 in good health.

V gene TRBV9 combines with J gene TRBJ2-7; weak D call: TRBD2 (6 bases). This CDR3 region has 15 residues. V was trimmed by 4 bases and J by 0 bases, leaving 14 bases between them. The germline V gene has CDR1 SGDLS and CDR2 YYNGEE. The CDR3 DNA sequence: TGTGCCAGCAGCCCTAGCGTTCTTAGCTCCTACGAGCAGTACTTC. It encodes CASSPSVLSSYEQYF.

This clone appeared a single time. J is TRBJ1-1 and V is TRBV5-1; 7 bases are a match to TRBD1. The CDR3 extends over 13 amino acids. Germline CDR1 SGHRS, CDR2 YFSETQ. J was trimmed by 11 bases and V by 0 bases; bases with no gene match: 7. The CDR3 is CASSLGQGLGAFF. CDR3 DNA: TGCGCCAGCAGCTTGGGACAGGGTCTCGGTGCTTTCTTT.

The rearrangement links TRBV27 to TRBJ1-2; D unclear. CDR3 length equals 13 residues. The V gene's germline CDR1 is MNHEY and CDR2 SMNVEV (reference sequence). V lost 5 bases to trimming and J lost 3 bases, with 10 bases between them. The CDR3 here is CASSRPTYYGYTF. The CDR3 region has the DNA TGTGCCAGCAGTCGCCCTACTTACTATGGCTACACCTTC.

The chain employs TRBV6-6 and TRBJ2-7, with D maybe TRBD1 (7 bases). The CDR3 extends over 15 amino acids. Trimming took off 8 bases at V and 3 bases at J, with 20 bases between the two ends. Germline V CDR1 and CDR2: MNHNY, SVGAGI (reference sequence). The CDR3 spells CASVRSRQGGYEQYF. For the CDR3, the DNA is TGTGCCAGCGTCCGCAGCCGACAGGGAGGCTACGAGCAGTACTTC.

The V gene is TRBV7-2, the J gene TRBJ1-3, with a tentative D call TRBD1 (5 bases). The germline CDR1 and CDR2 sequences are SGHTA and FQGNSA. V lost 2 bases to trimming and J lost 0 bases, with 17 bases between them. The CDR3 loop spans 18 amino acids. CDR3 amino acids: CASSLNQGFGSSGNTIYF. The CDR3 nucleotides are TGTGCCAGCAGCTTAAATCAGGGCTTCGGAAGCTCTGGAAACACCATATATTTT.

The gene calls are TRBV18 and TRBJ2-7; 7 positions match TRBD2. The CDR3 has 13 amino acids. J gave up 6 bases and V 6 bases, and 8 bases lay outside the gene matches. From germline, CDR1 is KGHSH and CDR2 LQKENI. The DNA of the CDR3 is TGTGCCAGCTCTGGGATGCGGGAGAGCGAGCAGTACTTC. Its protein product is CASSGMRESEQYF.

The genes are TRBV28 and TRBJ1-2, with D unclear. Trimming cost V 5 bases and J 8 bases, with 15 bases left between them. Germline lookup yields CDR1 MDHEN and CDR2 SYDVKM. The CDR3 loop spans 13 amino acids. In DNA form, the CDR3 reads TGTGCCAGCAGTCCCGCGGACCTGAGAGGCTACACCTTC. This codes for CASSPADLRGYTF.

The V call is TRBV11-2, the J call TRBJ2-4; 7 bases align to TRBD1. The junction had 6 bases not matched to a gene; V was cut back by 0 bases and J by 13 bases. CDR1 is SGHAT and CDR2 is FQNNGV in the germline V gene. This CDR3 region has 13 residues. CDR3 region: CASSLDLGGQQYF. The CDR3 bases are TGTGCCAGCAGCTTAGATCTTGGGGGACAGCAGTACTTC.

This chain connects TRBV5-4 to TRBJ2-7, with D perhaps assigned TRBD1 or TRBD2 (5 bases each). The CDR3 runs to 15 residues. In germline, CDR1 is SGHNT, CDR2 YYREEE (reference sequence). V lost 3 bases and J 3 bases, leaving 16 bases between the germline ends. For the CDR3, the DNA is TGTGCCAGCAGCTCCTGGGACGGAAAGGGCTACGAGCAGTACTTC. This translates into CASSSWDGKGYEQYF.

The chain combines TRBV13 with TRBJ2-7; D is possibly TRBD2 (6 bases). Germline CDR1 and CDR2: PRHDT and FYEKMQ (reference sequence). Trimming removed 3 bases at V and 3 bases at J, with 18 bases between. The CDR3 is 16 residues long. The chain's CDR3 is CASSFSGRDFNYEQYF. Written as DNA, the CDR3 is TGTGCCAGCAGCTTCTCAGGCCGGGACTTTAACTACGAGCAGTACTTC.

This rearrangement joins TRBV7-9 to TRBJ2-7; TRBD2 matches 8 bases. Looked up from germline, CDR1 is SEHNR and CDR2 is FQNEAQ (reference sequence). V shed 5 bases and J 5 bases; nucleotides not matched to a gene: 11. This CDR3 spans 15 amino acids. In DNA form, the CDR3 reads TGTGCCAGCAGCCCCCGCGGAGCGGGAGAGGACGAGCAGTACTTC. Its translation: CASSPRGAGEDEQYF.

This chain uses TRBV27 with TRBJ2-7; the D gene is possibly TRBD2 (5 bases). This CDR3 is built from 15 residues. Trimming removed 2 bases from V and 3 bases from J, with 14 bases in between. Per the germline V gene, CDR1 is MNHEY and CDR2 is SMNVEV (reference sequence). CDR3 residues: CASSLAGSRLYEQYF. The CDR3 DNA is TGTGCCAGCAGTTTAGCTGGGAGCCGCCTCTACGAGCAGTACTTC.

A word on this clone: The germline gene is not matched at one end of the junction; a read error may be the cause. The chain couples TRBV18 to TRBJ2-5; 8 bases fit TRBD2. Germline-derived CDR1 and CDR2 are KGHSH and LQKENI. This CDR3 has 16 amino acids. CDR3: CASSPRGSGVGETQYF. Written as DNA, the CDR3 is TGTGCCAGCTCCCCACGTGGTAGCGGGGTCGGAGAGACCCAGTACTTC.

Only one count was recorded for this clone. The gene calls are TRBV6-5 and TRBJ1-1; perhaps TRBD1 as D (6 bases). The germline CDR1 and CDR2 sequences are MNHEY and SVGAGI. This CDR3 comprises 15 residues. V gave up 2 bases and J gave up 2 bases, with 12 bases separating them. The CDR3 nucleotides read TGTGCCAGCAGTTACCTTACAGGGAGTAACACTGAAGCTTTCTTT. Translation gives CASSYLTGSNTEAFF.

This chain connects TRBV5-4 to TRBJ2-5, with D tentatively TRBD2 (6 bases). The germline gives CDR1 SGHNT, CDR2 YYREEE (reference sequence). V was pared by 6 bases and J by 5 bases, with 17 bases between. CDR3 length: 14 residues. As DNA, the CDR3 is TGTGCCAGCACGACGGGACTCCAAGGGGAGACCCAGTACTTC. Amino acid sequence: CASTTGLQGETQYF.

Worth noting for this clone: The sample has other DNA sequences that encode this CDR3 too. The V call is TRBV7-6, the J call TRBJ2-7; D might be TRBD1 (6 bases). Trimming pared 1 base from V and 4 bases from J, leaving 11 bases between. The CDR3 contains 14 residues. Germline CDR1 SGHVS, CDR2 FNYEAQ. CDR3 residues: CASSLGRGPYEQYF. CDR3 DNA sequence: TGTGCCAGCAGCTTAGGCAGGGGACCATACGAGCAGTACTTC. Together with reference TRBV7-6 and TRBJ2-7, the CDR3 gives the full variable domain: GAGVSQSPRYKVTKRGQDVALRCDPISGHVSLYWYRQALGQGPEFLTYFNYEAQQDKSGLPNDRFSAERPEGSISTLTIQRTEQRDSAMYRCASSLGRGPYEQYFGPGTRLTVT.

The chain couples TRBV5-6 to TRBJ2-4, with 7 bases fitting TRBD1. J was trimmed by 1 base and V by 1 base; bases with no gene match: 5. Per the germline V gene, CDR1 is SGHDT and CDR2 is YYEEEE. The CDR3 totals 16 residues. CDR3 DNA sequence: TGTGCCAGCAGCTTGTATGGCAGGGGGGCCAAAAACATTCAGTACTTC. Amino acid sequence: CASSLYGRGAKNIQYF.

The V and J genes are TRBV25-1 and TRBJ2-1, with unresolved D. There are 11 residues in the CDR3. The V and J ends lost 4 bases and 9 bases respectively, with 7 bases between them. From germline, CDR1 is MGHDK and CDR2 SYGVNS. CDR3 coding DNA: TGTGCCAGCAGTGCTCCGGGTGAGCAGTTCTTC. Residues: CASSAPGEQFF.

V gene TRBV11-2 combines with J gene TRBJ1-2; 9 bases align to TRBD1. V lost 5 bases to trimming and J lost 7 bases; unmatched junction nucleotides: 17. The CDR3 loop spans 17 amino acids. Germline CDR1 SGHAT, CDR2 FQNNGV. The CDR3 loop reads CASSPNSLLDRGGGYTF. The CDR3, as DNA: TGTGCCAGCAGCCCGAATTCCCTCTTGGACAGGGGTGGTGGCTACACCTTC.

On this clone itself: The junction departs from germline at one end; a sequencing error may be responsible. This rearrangement joins TRBV7-7 to TRBJ2-6; 8 bases line up with TRBD1. The CDR3 sequence is 19 residues long. CDR1 and CDR2 from the germline V gene are SSHAT and FNYEAQ (reference sequence). CDR3 protein: CASSLGLDRGPSGANVLTF. Here the CDR3 DNA reads TGTGCTAGCAGCTTAGGCCTCGACAGGGGACCTTCTGGGGCCAACGTCCTGACTTTC.

V and J are TRBV27 and TRBJ2-1; 13 positions match TRBD2. The CDR3 contains 22 residues. Germline trimming cut 6 bases from V and 0 bases from J; bases unmatched to any gene: 20. Germline CDR1 and CDR2: MNHEY and SMNVEV (reference sequence). The CDR3 sequence: CASRQKFPSGLAGLNSYNEQFF. The CDR3, as DNA: TGTGCCAGCAGGCAAAAATTCCCCTCGGGACTAGCGGGATTGAACTCCTACAATGAGCAGTTCTTC.

Remarks on this clone: Other nucleotide sequences from this sample produce the same CDR3. The V call is TRBV9, the J call TRBJ1-1; 7 bases are shared with TRBD1. This CDR3 has 15 amino acids. Unmatched junction bases numbered 4, after V lost 0 bases and J lost 2 bases. Per germline, CDR1 SGDLS and CDR2 YYNGEE. The CDR3: CASSVGHRGNTEAFF. The CDR3 nucleotides are TGTGCCAGCAGCGTAGGGCACAGGGGAAACACTGAAGCTTTCTTT.